The next 21 T cell receptor beta chains were all read from a single sample in a study of T cells in Graves' hyperthyroidism and ophthalmopathy. Amplification yielded TCR beta CDR3 regions, with RNA transcripts as the source. The study used the HTBI primer set for a first-round RT-PCR of the TCR CDR3. One entry per CDR3 protein, called by TCRdb with MiXCR from the multiplex PCR reads. The sample consists of some 770,000 distinct CDR3 sequences, over 15% of them appearing once. The sequenced material came from blood. These receptor sequences come from a man aged 18 to 35 with Graves' hyperthyroidism.

This sequence joins TRBV7-9 and TRBJ2-7; maybe TRBD2 (5 bases). This CDR3 region has 14 residues. CDR1 and CDR2 from the germline V gene are SEHNR and FQNEAQ (reference sequence). V was pared by 7 bases and J by 2 bases, with 15 bases between. The CDR3 is CASMTDRGPYEQYF. CDR3 nucleotide sequence: TGTGCCAGCATGACCGACCGGGGTCCCTACGAGCAGTACTTC. Variable domain in full (rest from reference TRBV7-9 and TRBJ2-7): DTGVSQNPRHKITKRGQNVTFRCDPISEHNRLYWYRQTLGQGPEFLTYFQNEAQLEKSRLLSDRFSAERPKGSFSTLEIQRTEQGDSAMYLCASMTDRGPYEQYFGPGTRLTVT.

This clonotype was seen only a few times. The V and J genes are TRBV20-1 and TRBJ2-1; D is perhaps TRBD2 (6 bases). There are 15 residues in the CDR3. The germline V gene has CDR1 DFQATT and CDR2 SNEGSKA (reference sequence). The CDR3 spells CSAPTRERSYNEQFF. The CDR3 DNA is TGCAGCGCTCCCACTCGGGAGCGCTCCTACAATGAGCAGTTCTTC.

This clonotype was recorded a few times. This chain joins TRBV24-1 and TRBJ2-5; maybe TRBD1 (6 bases). The CDR3 totals 15 residues. The V end lost 4 bases, the J end lost 0 bases, and 11 bases lay between the germline ends. CDR1 and CDR2 (germline): KGHDR, SFDVKD. The CDR3 protein is CATSDLDRNQETQYF. CDR3 DNA: TGTGCCACCAGTGACCTGGACAGAAACCAAGAGACCCAGTACTTC.

This clonotype was seen repeatedly, ten times or more. The chain combines TRBV6-1 with TRBJ2-1, with D unresolved. The V end lost 5 bases, the J end lost 5 bases, and 7 bases lay between the germline ends. The CDR3 loop spans 12 amino acids. Per germline, CDR1 MNHNS and CDR2 SASEGT. The CDR3 loop reads CASSRDNNEQFF. The CDR3 DNA follows: TGTGCCAGCAGTCGCGACAACAATGAGCAGTTCTTC.

About this clonotype: An end of the junction does not agree with germline; a read error may underlie this. The chain combines TRBV6-4 with TRBJ2-5, with TRBD1 matching over 7 bases. The CDR3 is made up of 13 amino acids. The germline V gene has CDR1 MRHNA and CDR2 SNTAGT. The CDR3 region has the DNA TGTGCCAGCAGCGACAGGGTTCAAGAGTCCCAGTACTTC. Amino acid sequence: CASSDRVQESQYF.

The V call is TRBV9, the J call TRBJ1-4; D remains unclear. From germline, CDR1 is SGDLS and CDR2 YYNGEE. The CDR3 sequence is 16 residues long. Deletions cut 0 bases from V and 0 bases from J, with 9 bases between. The CDR3 loop reads CASSVDDGATNEKLFF. In nucleotides, the CDR3 is TGTGCCAGCAGCGTAGACGACGGAGCAACTAATGAAAAACTGTTTTTT.

About this clonotype: It may be a read error: a sequence one base away is much more abundant. The chain couples TRBV6-5 to TRBJ2-1; the match to TRBD2 covers 8 bases. J lost 11 bases, V lost 0 bases, and 12 bases had no gene match. Per germline, CDR1 MNHEY and CDR2 SVGAGI. CDR3 size: 16 residues. The CDR3 region is CASSYSGLADSSKQFF. DNA of the CDR3: TGTGCCAGCAGTTACTCTGGACTAGCCGACAGCTCTAAGCAGTTCTTC.

In its sample, this clonotype was seen many times. The chain joins TRBV20-1 to TRBJ2-3; tentative D call: TRBD1 (6 bases). The ends were cut back, 6 bases at V and 5 bases at J, with 21 bases in the middle. The CDR3 is 15 residues long. Per the germline V gene, CDR1 is DFQATT and CDR2 is SNEGSKA (reference sequence). The CDR3 DNA sequence: TGCAGTGCGGTGAACAGGGTCACTCCCGAAGATACGCAGTATTTT. This encodes CSAVNRVTPEDTQYF.

This clonotype was seen at least ten times. V gene TRBV18 combines with J gene TRBJ2-3; the match to TRBD2 covers 8 bases. Looked up from germline, CDR1 is KGHSH and CDR2 is LQKENI. J lost 1 base, V lost 0 bases, and 6 bases had no gene match. CDR3 length equals 17 residues. DNA for the CDR3: TGTGCCAGCTCACCACCGGCCGGGCGGGAGGGCACAGATACGCAGTATTTT. Its protein product is CASSPPAGREGTDTQYF.

This clonotype was detected many times. J is TRBJ2-3 and V is TRBV27; 11 nucleotides agree with TRBD1. Unmatched junction bases numbered 3, after V lost 5 bases and J lost 5 bases. The CDR3 is 14 residues long. Per germline, CDR1 MNHEY and CDR2 SMNVEV (reference sequence). The CDR3 protein is CASSTGTGGDTQYF. CDR3 nucleotides: TGTGCCAGCAGTACCGGGACAGGGGGAGATACGCAGTATTTT.

There are a few counts of this clonotype. The V gene is TRBV28, the J gene TRBJ1-4; D call uncertain. The V gene's germline CDR1 is MDHEN and CDR2 SYDVKM. Trimming took 3 bases from V and 3 from J, leaving 8 bases between them. The CDR3 loop spans 14 amino acids. CDR3 DNA sequence: TGTGCCAGCAGTTTGGAATCGGCTAATGAAAAACTGTTTTTT. Protein sequence: CASSLESANEKLFF.

Ten or more counts support this clonotype. The chain uses TRBV27 and TRBJ2-6, with 7 bases matching TRBD1. This CDR3 is 17 amino acids long. V was clipped by 7 bases and J by 0 bases; unmatched bases: 9. Germline assignment: CDR1 MNHEY and CDR2 SMNVEV (reference sequence). The CDR3 spells CASTPGQMTSGANVLTF. CDR3 coding DNA: TGTGCCAGCACCCCGGGACAGATGACCTCTGGGGCCAACGTCCTGACTTTC.

This clonotype has a handful of counts. The chain carries TRBV5-8 and TRBJ1-5, with D unclear. Trimming cost V 3 bases and J 5 bases, with 6 bases left between them. Germline V gene sequence: CDR1 SGHTS, CDR2 YDEGEE. The CDR3 is 12 residues long. As DNA, the CDR3 is TGTGCCAGCAGCTCAACGTATCAGCCCCAGCATTTT. This encodes CASSSTYQPQHF.

This clonotype appeared many times. The chain links TRBV29-1 to TRBJ2-5; no clear D gene. Trimming cost V 4 bases and J 5 bases, with 11 bases left between them. CDR3 size: 12 residues. The germline CDR1 and CDR2 sequences are SQVTM and ANQGSEA. The CDR3 bases are TGCAGCGTTGGGTCCGCCGGGGAGACCCAGTACTTC. Amino acid sequence: CSVGSAGETQYF.

Many counts were recorded for this clonotype. The V and J genes are TRBV18 and TRBJ2-3; no clear D. Germline V gene sequence: CDR1 KGHSH, CDR2 LQKENI. Deletions cut 2 bases from V and 0 bases from J, with 9 bases between. This CDR3 spans 15 amino acids. CDR3 sequence reads: CASSPRAESTDTQYF. The CDR3 DNA reads TGTGCCAGCTCACCAAGGGCAGAAAGCACAGATACGCAGTATTTT.

The chain couples TRBV5-1 to TRBJ1-6; 9 bases are shared with TRBD1. This CDR3 is 16 amino acids long. V gave up 3 bases and J gave up 6 bases; unmatched junction bases: 7. Germline CDR1 is SGHRS and CDR2 is YFSETQ. Here the CDR3 reads CASSSGQGRGNSPLHF. The CDR3 DNA reads TGCGCCAGCAGCTCCGGACAGGGGAGGGGTAATTCACCCCTCCACTTT. Combining the CDR3 with reference TRBV5-1 and TRBJ1-6 gives the whole variable domain KAGVTQTPRYLIKTRGQQVTLSCSPISGHRSVSWYQQTPGQGLQFLFEYFSETQRNKGNFPGRFSGRQFSNSRSEMNVSTLELGDSALYLCASSSGQGRGNSPLHFGNGTRLTVT.

On this clonotype: A junction end diverges from the germline sequence, so it may reflect a read error. The rearrangement links TRBV7-2 to TRBJ2-6; D is unclear. Germline V gene sequence: CDR1 SGHTA, CDR2 FQGNSA. The CDR3 is 16 residues long. The CDR3: CASTPRPLSGANVLTF. In nucleotides, the CDR3 is TGCGCCAGCACCCCCAGGCCCCTCTCTGGGGCCAACGTCCTGACTTTC.

This clonotype turned up a few times. The genes are TRBV5-1 and TRBJ1-1, with TRBD1 identical over 8 bases. Trimming removed 5 bases from V and 6 bases from J; junction bases left unmatched: 12. This CDR3 has 15 residues. Germline V gene sequence: CDR1 SGHRS, CDR2 YFSETQ. The CDR3 here is CASSRDRPPTAEAFF. The CDR3 region has the DNA TGCGCCAGCAGTCGGGACAGGCCACCCACCGCTGAAGCTTTCTTT.

This clonotype was counted a few times. This chain joins TRBV12-3 or TRBV12-4 and TRBJ2-5; the D is unclear. The CDR3 runs to 12 residues. V lost 5 bases to trimming and J lost 4 bases, with 8 bases between them. This CDR3 is CASSPYVETQYF. For the CDR3, the DNA is TGTGCCAGCAGTCCTTACGTAGAGACCCAGTACTTC.

This clonotype showed up many times. This chain connects TRBV29-1 to TRBJ2-7; TRBD1 might be the D (5 bases). Germline V CDR1 and CDR2: SQVTM, ANQGSEA. The CDR3 loop spans 12 amino acids. Between the trimmed V and J ends, which lost 3 bases and 2 bases, there was a span of 8 bases. The CDR3 sequence: CSVEAGTYEQYF. The DNA for the CDR3 is TGCAGCGTTGAGGCAGGGACCTACGAGCAGTACTTC.

This clonotype was counted ten times or more. One end of the junction does not line up with germline, which may come from a read error. The V and J genes are TRBV2 and TRBJ1-5; D not resolved. The length of the CDR3 is 12 residues. The germline V gene has CDR1 SNHLY and CDR2 FYNNEI. The chain's CDR3 is CASSSGGPPDNF. The CDR3 DNA reads as TGTGCCAGCAGTTCCGGTGGGCCTCCTGACAATTTT.